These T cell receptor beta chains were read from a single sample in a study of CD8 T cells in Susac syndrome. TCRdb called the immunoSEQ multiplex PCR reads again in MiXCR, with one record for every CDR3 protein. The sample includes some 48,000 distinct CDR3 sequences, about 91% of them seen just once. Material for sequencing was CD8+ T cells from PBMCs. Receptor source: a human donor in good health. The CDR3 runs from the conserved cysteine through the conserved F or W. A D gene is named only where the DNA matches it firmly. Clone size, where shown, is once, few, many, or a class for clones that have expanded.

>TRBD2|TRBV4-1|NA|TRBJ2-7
TGCGCCAGCAGCCAAGGGGTGGGAGGGCCCTCGAGGTGGGAGCAGTACTTC
CASSQGVGGPSRWEQYF
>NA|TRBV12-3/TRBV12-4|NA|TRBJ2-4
TGTGCCAGCAGCCGGGTGGGGGCTGACAAAAACATTCAGTACTTC
CASSRVGADKNIQYF
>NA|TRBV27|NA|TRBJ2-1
TGTGCCAGCAGTTTATGGGGCTCGGGGCTAGGAGACTACAATGAGCAGTTCTTC
CASSLWGSGLGDYNEQFF
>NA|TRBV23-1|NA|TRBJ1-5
TGCGCCAGTTCCTCAAACTGGGCAGGGAATTTCGGCAATCAGCCCCAGCATTTT
CASSSNWAGNFGNQPQHF
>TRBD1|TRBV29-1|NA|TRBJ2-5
TGCAGCCTAGACAGGGAAGAGACCCAGTACTTC
CSLDREETQYF
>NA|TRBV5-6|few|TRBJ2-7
TGTGCCAGCAGCTTTCAAGAGACTAGGTTCTACGAGCAGTACTTC
CASSFQETRFYEQYF
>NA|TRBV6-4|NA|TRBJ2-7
TGTGCCAGCCCCAGCGAGGCAGACTACGAGCAGTACTTC
CASPSEADYEQYF
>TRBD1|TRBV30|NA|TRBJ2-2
TGTGCCTGGGAATCAGGGGGTTTCGGGGAGCTGTTTTTT
CAWESGGFGELFF
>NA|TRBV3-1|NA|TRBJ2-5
TGTGCCAGCAGCAACCCTCGGCAGGCCTTTGTGACCCAGTACTTC
CASSNPRQAFVTQYF
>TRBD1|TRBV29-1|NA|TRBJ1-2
TGCAGCGTTGAAGTCCGACAGGGGGCTTATGGCTACACCTTC
CSVEVRQGAYGYTF
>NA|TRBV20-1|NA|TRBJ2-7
TGCAGTACCTGGGACGGTTACGAGCAGTACTTC
CSTWDGYEQYF
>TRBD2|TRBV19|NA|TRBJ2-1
TGTGCCAGTAGTACGGGACTAGCGCAAGCGGGGTCCTACAATGAGCAGTTCTTC
CASSTGLAQAGSYNEQFF
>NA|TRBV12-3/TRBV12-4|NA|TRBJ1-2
TGTGCCAGCGGGGCGACAGGTACCTACTATGGCTACACCTTC
CASGATGTYYGYTF
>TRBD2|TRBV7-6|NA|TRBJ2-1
TGTGCCAGCAGCGTCGCCGGGACTAGCGGGCGCAATGAGCAGTTCTTC
CASSVAGTSGRNEQFF
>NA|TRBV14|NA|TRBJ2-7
TGTGCCAGCAGCCAAGATCTCGGGTCCTACGAGCAGTACTTC
CASSQDLGSYEQYF
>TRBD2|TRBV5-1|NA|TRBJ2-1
TGCGCCAGCAGCTTGCATGGCGGGAGCTCCTACAATGAGCAGTTCTTC
CASSLHGGSSYNEQFF
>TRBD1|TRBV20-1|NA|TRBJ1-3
TGCAGTGCTCCCACGAGGTCCGGGCAGGGGGGCACCATATATTTT
CSAPTRSGQGGTIYF
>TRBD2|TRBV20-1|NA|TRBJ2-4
TGCAGTGCTAGAGTACCGGGGGGACTGGAAAACATTCAGTACTTC
CSARVPGGLENIQYF
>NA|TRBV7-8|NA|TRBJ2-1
TGTGCCAGCAGCTTATCCTCTGCGGGAAACAATGAGCAGTTCTTC
CASSLSSAGNNEQFF
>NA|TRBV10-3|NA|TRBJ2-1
TGTGCCATCAGTGACGAGTCTACTGAGCAGTTCTTC
CAISDESTEQFF
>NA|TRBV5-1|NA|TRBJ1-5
TGCGCCAGCAGCATCGGGACACCTTATAGCAATCAGCCCCAGCATTTT
CASSIGTPYSNQPQHF
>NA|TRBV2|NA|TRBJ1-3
TGTGCCAGCACCAAGGACGGAAGCTCTGGAAACACCATATATTTT
CASTKDGSSGNTIYF
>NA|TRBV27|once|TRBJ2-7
TGTGCCAGCAGTTTCGGGGGTCCAAGCTACGAGCAGTACTTC
CASSFGGPSYEQYF
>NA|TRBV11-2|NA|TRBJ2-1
TGTGCCAGCAGCTCCATTACAGGGTCCTACAATGAGCAGTTCTTC
CASSSITGSYNEQFF
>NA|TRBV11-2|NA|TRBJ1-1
TGTGCCAGCAGCTGGGGCCTGAACACTGAAGCTTTCTTT
CASSWGLNTEAFF
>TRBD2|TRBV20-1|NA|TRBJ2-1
TGCAGTGCTAGAGATCGGGCTAGCGGGCCGTTCTACAATGAGCAGTTCTTC
CSARDRASGPFYNEQFF
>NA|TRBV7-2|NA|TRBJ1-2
TGTGCCAGCAGCTTAGACGGTTTGGGGGCTTATGGCTACACCTTC
CASSLDGLGAYGYTF
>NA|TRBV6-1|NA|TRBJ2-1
TGTGCCAGCAGTCCCCTGGGGCAAGCGGGTTTTTACAATGAGCAGTTCTTC
CASSPLGQAGFYNEQFF
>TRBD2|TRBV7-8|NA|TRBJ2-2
TGTGCCAGCAGCCCGCTCGCGGGGCGGGAGGGCACGTACACCGGGGAGCTGTTTTTT
CASSPLAGREGTYTGELFF
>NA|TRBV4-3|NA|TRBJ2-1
TGCGCCAGCAGCCAAGATGGTCGACAAAGCAATGTCAATGAGCAGTTCTTC
CASSQDGRQSNVNEQFF
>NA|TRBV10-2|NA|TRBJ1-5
TGCGCCAGCAGGCAGACCACTAATAGCAATCAGCCCCAGCATTTT
CASRQTTNSNQPQHF
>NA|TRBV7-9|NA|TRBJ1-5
TGTGCCAGCAGCCCCGGGGGACACTCCGACTATAGCAATCAGCCCCAGCATTTT
CASSPGGHSDYSNQPQHF
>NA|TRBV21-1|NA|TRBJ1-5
TGTGCCAGCAGCAAAATGAGGGGCCAGCCCCAGCATTTT
CASSKMRGQPQHF